This T cell receptor (beta chain) originates from a study of control samples from healthy donors and cancer patients. Only in-frame clones appear in the TCRdb table, and some are missing; sequencing was by immunoSEQ multiplex PCR. Among 120,000 to 150,000 clones listed, more than 90% were seen once. The length of the CDR3 is 14 residues. CDR1 and CDR2 from the germline V gene are LNHDA and SQIVND (reference sequence). Trimming stripped 3 bases from V and 0 bases from J, with 7 bases between. The receptor was derived from a man between 25 and 39 years old in good health. Material: blood. The chain is built from TRBV19 and TRBJ2-3, with D unresolved. The CDR3 DNA follows: TGTGCCAGTAGTATGTGGGGTAGCACAGATACGCAGTATTTT. This gives the protein CASSMWGSTDTQYF.